This TCR beta chain was identified during a study of T cells in Graves' hyperthyroidism and ophthalmopathy. V was clipped by 4 bases and J by 2 bases; unmatched bases: 4. CDR3 size: 16 residues. Germline V CDR1 and CDR2: LNHDA, SQIVND (reference sequence). Amplified regions were TCR beta CDR3 sequences from RNA transcripts. The primer set for the first-round RT-PCR of the TCR CDR3 was HTBI. TCRdb reprocessed the multiplex PCR reads with MiXCR, giving one entry per CDR3 protein. The sample has a few hundred thousand distinct CDR3 sequences; about a sixth are singletons. This TCR was recovered from a woman in her twenties or thirties with Graves' hyperthyroidism. Sequencing was carried out using blood. The chain links TRBV19 to TRBJ2-6, with TRBD1 matching over 8 bases. The CDR3 nucleotides read TGTGCCAGTAGTACTAAGGGACAGGCTGGGGCCAACGTCCTGACTTTC. Translating it yields CASSTKGQAGANVLTF.